The 18 T cell receptor beta chains listed next were all sequenced from one sample in a study of CD8+ T cells in alopecia areata listed by TCRdb under 2018. In the paper's terms, the time point label means: baseline before oral tofacitinib. The receptor library was made with the immunoSEQ multiplex PCR assay. To provide template for TCR sequencing, every sample had RNA extracted and reverse transcribed into cDNA. TCRdb retrieved this table from immuneACCESS and kept in-frame rearrangements only. Not all clones are present; in checked studies, unresolved V genes account for under half, and no reason is known for the remainder. The sample has more than 150,000 clones on record, around 50% of them singletons. The top ten clones comprise just under 20% of the sample. Source: CD8+ T cells sorted from blood, taken at week 0. The receptors derive from a human donor with alopecia areata.

The rearrangement links TRBV5-1 to TRBJ1-1; D may be TRBD1 (6 bases). Per the germline V gene, CDR1 is SGHRS and CDR2 is YFSETQ. V lost 4 bases to trimming and J lost 8 bases, with 12 bases between them. This CDR3 is 12 amino acids long. Here the CDR3 DNA reads TGCGCCAGCAGCACCGGACAGACCGAAGCTTTCTTT. This translates into CASSTGQTEAFF.

This clone was picked up a small number of times. CDR3 in DNA: TGTGCCAGCAGCTCCGGCTGGGGTGAAGCTTTCTTT. Translated: CASSSGWGEAFF. V is TRBV11-2 and J is TRBJ1-1; D not certain. The length of the CDR3 is 12 residues. CDR1 and CDR2 (germline): SGHAT, FQNNGV. Deletions cut 4 bases from V and 7 bases from J, with 10 bases between.

A few counts support this clone. This chain joins TRBV27 and TRBJ2-1; 13 nucleotides align to TRBD2. Germline CDR1 MNHEY, CDR2 SMNVEV (reference sequence). CDR3 length equals 15 residues. V gave up 7 bases and J gave up 14 bases; unmatched junction bases: 14. CDR3 amino acids: CASTQLGTSGDSEFF. Here the CDR3 DNA reads TGTGCCAGCACCCAACTAGGGACTAGCGGGGATAGCGAGTTCTTC.

This clone has only one observation. The chain uses TRBV7-8 and TRBJ2-5; D is undetermined. The CDR3 is 16 residues long. The germline CDR1 and CDR2 sequences are SGHVS and FQNEAQ. V was shortened by 1 base and J by 3 bases, with 15 bases between the two germline ends. This chain's CDR3 is CASSLDPGRSKETQYF. CDR3 coding DNA: TGTGCCAGCAGCTTAGACCCTGGTAGAAGCAAAGAGACCCAGTACTTC.

This clone appeared once. V is TRBV6-5 and J is TRBJ1-1, with 7 bases aligning to TRBD1. Germline CDR1 is MNHEY and CDR2 is SVGAGI. CDR3 size: 12 residues. V gave up 6 bases and J gave up 10 bases; unmatched junction bases: 8. The CDR3 DNA follows: TGTGCCAGCAGCGACAGGGCCCACGGAGCTTTCTTT. Protein product: CASSDRAHGAFF.

This clone was observed a handful of times. The chain has TRBV23-1 and TRBJ2-3; D gene uncertain. TRBV23-1 is annotated as an ORF whose role is uncertain. The CDR3 extends over 14 amino acids. Trimming pared 6 bases from V and 0 bases from J, leaving 10 bases between. CDR3 sequence reads: CASSRLDSTDTQYF. The CDR3 DNA reads as TGCGCCAGCAGCCGGCTGGACAGCACAGATACGCAGTATTTT.

The chain employs TRBV27 and TRBJ1-5; tentative D call: TRBD1 (5 bases). V gave up 5 bases and J gave up 3 bases, with 14 bases separating them. The CDR3 is 15 residues long. CDR1 is MNHEY and CDR2 is SMNVEV in the germline V gene (reference sequence). The CDR3 loop reads CASSPGTMNNQPQHF. In DNA, the CDR3 is TGTGCCAGCAGTCCCGGGACGATGAACAATCAGCCCCAGCATTTT.

The V and J genes are TRBV13 and TRBJ1-1; D not resolved. V lost 3 bases and J 1 base, leaving 6 bases between the germline ends. CDR1 PRHDT and CDR2 FYEKMQ come from the germline V gene (reference sequence). The CDR3 consists of 13 residues. CDR3 DNA sequence: TGTGCCAGCAGCTTCGCCCCGAACACTGAAGCTTTCTTT. This codes for CASSFAPNTEAFF.

The genes are TRBV29-1 and TRBJ1-1; D is unclear. CDR1 and CDR2 from the germline V gene are SQVTM and ANQGSEA. The CDR3 spans 10 residues. Between the trimmed V and J ends, which lost 5 bases and 4 bases, there was a span of 5 bases. The CDR3 is CSVFSTEAFF. CDR3 DNA sequence: TGCAGCGTTTTCTCCACTGAAGCTTTCTTT.

The chain has TRBV4-1 and TRBJ2-7, with D possibly TRBD1 on 5 matching bases. V shed 0 bases and J shed 5 bases, with 11 bases lying between them. The CDR3 consists of 14 residues. CDR1 MGHRA and CDR2 YSYEKL come from the germline V gene. CDR3 protein: CASSQDGRVHEQYF. CDR3 in DNA: TGCGCCAGCAGCCAAGATGGCAGGGTCCACGAGCAGTACTTC.

In its sample, this clone was seen a few times. The chain has TRBV14 and TRBJ1-2, with 9 bases fitting TRBD1. Germline assignment: CDR1 SGHDN and CDR2 FVKESK. CDR3 length: 13 residues. V lost 6 bases, J lost 7 bases, and 6 bases stayed unmatched. The CDR3 DNA reads as TGTGCCAGCAGGCGGACAGGGGAAGGTGGCTACACCTTC. The encoded protein is CASRRTGEGGYTF.

The J gene is TRBJ2-3, the V gene TRBV27, with D unresolved. The CDR3 spans 16 residues. V dropped 0 bases and J dropped 0 bases, with 10 bases sitting between them. Germline values: CDR1 MNHEY, CDR2 SMNVEV (reference sequence). This CDR3 reads CASSLSGRTSTDTQYF. The CDR3 DNA is TGTGCCAGCAGTTTATCGGGCAGAACTAGCACAGATACGCAGTATTTT.

The V gene is TRBV6-5, the J gene TRBJ2-1, with D perhaps TRBD1 or TRBD2 (5 bases each). The length of the CDR3 is 13 residues. Germline CDR1 is MNHEY and CDR2 is SVGAGI. The V end was cut by 6 bases, the J end by 6 bases, with 12 bases between. The CDR3, as DNA: TGTGCCAGCAGCCTCCGGGGACGCAATGAGCAGTTCTTC. This sequence encodes CASSLRGRNEQFF.

The rearrangement uses TRBV29-1 and TRBJ2-7; D is perhaps TRBD2 (5 bases). The CDR3 spans 10 residues. The germline V gene encodes CDR1 SQVTM and CDR2 ANQGSEA. Trimming left V 3 bases short and J 6 bases short, with 6 bases between. The CDR3 is CSVEEAEQYF. CDR3 nucleotide sequence: TGCAGCGTTGAGGAGGCCGAGCAGTACTTC.

This chain links TRBV29-1 with TRBJ2-1; D call uncertain. The CDR3 length is 12 residues. The germline CDR1 and CDR2 sequences are SQVTM and ANQGSEA. V shed 1 base and J shed 8 bases, with 9 bases lying between them. The CDR3 region is CSVEAVYDEQFF. CDR3 coding DNA: TGCAGCGTTGAAGCCGTATATGATGAGCAGTTCTTC.

This clone was recorded a few times. This chain uses TRBV9 with TRBJ2-6, with unresolved D. The CDR3 length is 17 residues. Trimming removed 0 bases at V and 7 bases at J, with 17 bases between. From germline, CDR1 is SGDLS and CDR2 YYNGEE. CDR3 residues: CASSVDDGPLGANVLTF. The DNA of the CDR3 is TGTGCCAGCAGCGTAGATGACGGCCCCCTAGGAGCCAACGTCCTGACTTTC.

Ten or more counts support this clone. This rearrangement joins TRBV19 to TRBJ1-2; D perhaps matches TRBD1 (5 bases). The CDR3 has 15 amino acids. V gave up 0 bases and J gave up 4 bases, with 12 bases separating them. Germline V gene sequence: CDR1 LNHDA, CDR2 SQIVND (reference sequence). In nucleotides, the CDR3 is TGTGCCAGTAGTATAGATCGGGGACGGACCTATGGCTACACCTTC. Translation: CASSIDRGRTYGYTF.

This clone was recorded once. This chain connects TRBV6-5 to TRBJ2-3, with 9 bases lining up with TRBD2. Per the germline V gene, CDR1 is MNHEY and CDR2 is SVGAGI. CDR3 length equals 16 residues. V trimming: 4 bases; J trimming: 5 bases; junction bases outside the gene matches: 10. The CDR3 region has the DNA TGTGCCAGCAGTTCGCCCCGGGTAGCGGGGGTAGATACGCAGTATTTT. Translating it yields CASSSPRVAGVDTQYF.